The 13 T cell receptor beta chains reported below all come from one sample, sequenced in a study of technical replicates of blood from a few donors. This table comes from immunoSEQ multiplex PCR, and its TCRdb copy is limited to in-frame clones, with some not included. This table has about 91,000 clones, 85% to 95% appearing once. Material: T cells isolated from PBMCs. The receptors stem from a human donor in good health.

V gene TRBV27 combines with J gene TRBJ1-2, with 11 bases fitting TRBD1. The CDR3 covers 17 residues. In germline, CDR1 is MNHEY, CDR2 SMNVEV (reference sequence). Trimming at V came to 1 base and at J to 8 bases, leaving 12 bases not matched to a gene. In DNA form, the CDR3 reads TGTGCCAGCAGTTTATTATTCCGGACAGGGGGCATTCGGGGCTACACCTTC. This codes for CASSLLFRTGGIRGYTF.

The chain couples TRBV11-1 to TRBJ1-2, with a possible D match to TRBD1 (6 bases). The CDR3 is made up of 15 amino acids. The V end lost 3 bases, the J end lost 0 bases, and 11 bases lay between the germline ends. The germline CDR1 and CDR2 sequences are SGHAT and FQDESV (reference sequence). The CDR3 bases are TGTGCCAGCAGCTTCCTTGGACAGTCTAACTATGGCTACACCTTC. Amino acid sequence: CASSFLGQSNYGYTF. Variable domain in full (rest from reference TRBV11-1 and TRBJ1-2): EAEVAQSPRYKITEKSQAVAFWCDPISGHATLYWYRQILGQGPELLVQFQDESVVDDSQLPKDRFSAERLKGVDSTLKIQPAELGDSAMYLCASSFLGQSNYGYTFGSGTRLTVV.

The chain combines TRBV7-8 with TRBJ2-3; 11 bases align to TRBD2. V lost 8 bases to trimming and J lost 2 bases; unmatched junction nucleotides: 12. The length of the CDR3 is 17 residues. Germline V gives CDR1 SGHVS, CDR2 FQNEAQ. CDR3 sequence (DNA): TGTGCCAGCTGGGTATCGACTAGCGGGGAGTACACAGATACGCAGTATTTT. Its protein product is CASWVSTSGEYTDTQYF.

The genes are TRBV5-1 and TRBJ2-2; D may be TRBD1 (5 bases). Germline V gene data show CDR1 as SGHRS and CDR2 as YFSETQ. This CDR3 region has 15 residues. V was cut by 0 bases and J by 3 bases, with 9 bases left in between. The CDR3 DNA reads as TGCGCCAGCAGCTTGGTCCTCAGGGACACCGGGGAGCTGTTTTTT. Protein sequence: CASSLVLRDTGELFF. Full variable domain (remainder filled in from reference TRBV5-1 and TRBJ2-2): KAGVTQTPRYLIKTRGQQVTLSCSPISGHRSVSWYQQTPGQGLQFLFEYFSETQRNKGNFPGRFSGRQFSNSRSEMNVSTLELGDSALYLCASSLVLRDTGELFFGEGSRLTVL.

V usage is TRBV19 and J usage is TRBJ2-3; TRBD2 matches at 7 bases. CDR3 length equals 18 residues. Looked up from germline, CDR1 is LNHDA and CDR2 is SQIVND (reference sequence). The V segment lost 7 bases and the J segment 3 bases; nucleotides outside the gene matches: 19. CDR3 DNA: TGTGCCAGTACCCCACGACGGGGGGAGGGCCGGTGGACAGATACGCAGTATTTT. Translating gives CASTPRRGEGRWTDTQYF.

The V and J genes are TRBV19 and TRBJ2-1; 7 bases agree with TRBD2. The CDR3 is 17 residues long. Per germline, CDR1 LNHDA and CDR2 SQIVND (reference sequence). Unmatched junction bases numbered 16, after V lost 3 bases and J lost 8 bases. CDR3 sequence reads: CASSMRLAPEGSDEQFF. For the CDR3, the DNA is TGTGCCAGTAGTATGCGACTAGCACCAGAAGGTAGCGATGAGCAGTTCTTC.

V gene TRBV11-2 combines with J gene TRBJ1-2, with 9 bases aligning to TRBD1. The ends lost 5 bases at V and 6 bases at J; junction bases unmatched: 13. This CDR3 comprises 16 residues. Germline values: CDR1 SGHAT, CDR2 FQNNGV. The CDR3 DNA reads TGTGCCAGCAGCCCAATCCGGGACAGGGCAACGAATGGCTACACCTTC. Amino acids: CASSPIRDRATNGYTF. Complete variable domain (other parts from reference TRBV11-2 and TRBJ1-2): EAGVAQSPRYKIIEKRQSVAFWCNPISGHATLYWYQQILGQGPKLLIQFQNNGVVDDSQLPKDRFSAERLKGVDSTLKIQPAKLEDSAVYLCASSPIRDRATNGYTFGSGTRLTVV.

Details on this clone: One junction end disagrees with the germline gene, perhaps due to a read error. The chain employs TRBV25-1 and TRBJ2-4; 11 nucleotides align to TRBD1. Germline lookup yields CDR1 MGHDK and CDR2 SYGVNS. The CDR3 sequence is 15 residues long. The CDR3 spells CASSESEDRGPTSTF. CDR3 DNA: TGTGCCAGCAGTGAATCCGAGGACAGGGGGCCCACTTCAACTTTC. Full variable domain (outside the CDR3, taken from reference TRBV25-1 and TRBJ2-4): EADIYQTPRYLVIGTGKKITLECSQTMGHDKMYWYQQDPGMELHLIHYSYGVNSTEKGDLSSESTVSRIRTEHFPLTLESARPSHTSQYLCASSESEDRGPTSTFGAGTRLSVL.

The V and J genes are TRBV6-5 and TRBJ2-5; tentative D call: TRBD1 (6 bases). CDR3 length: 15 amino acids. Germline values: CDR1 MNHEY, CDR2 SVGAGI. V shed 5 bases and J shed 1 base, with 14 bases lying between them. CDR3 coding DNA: TGTGCCAGCAGTCGCCGCAGGGGATCCCAAGAGACCCAGTACTTC. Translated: CASSRRRGSQETQYF.

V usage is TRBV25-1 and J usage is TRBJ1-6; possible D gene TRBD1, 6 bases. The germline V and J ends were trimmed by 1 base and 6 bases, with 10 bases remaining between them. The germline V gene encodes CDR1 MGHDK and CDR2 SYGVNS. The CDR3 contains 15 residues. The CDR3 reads CASSEFGQTNSPLHF. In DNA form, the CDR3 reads TGTGCCAGCAGTGAATTTGGACAGACTAATTCACCCCTCCACTTT.

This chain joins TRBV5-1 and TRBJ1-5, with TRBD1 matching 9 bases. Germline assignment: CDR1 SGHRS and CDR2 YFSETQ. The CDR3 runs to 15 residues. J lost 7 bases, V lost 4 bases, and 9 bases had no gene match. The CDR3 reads CASSLEGQGDQPQHF. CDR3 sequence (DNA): TGCGCCAGCAGCCTGGAGGGACAGGGAGACCAGCCCCAGCATTTT.

The CDR3 DNA reads as TGTGCCAGCAGCAGACCCAGGGGCAATCAGCCCCAGCATTTT. It codes for CASSRPRGNQPQHF. V gene TRBV21-1 combines with J gene TRBJ1-5; TRBD1 is taken as the D call from the table, unchecked against the DNA. TRBV21-1 is annotated as a pseudogene. CDR3 length: 14 residues.

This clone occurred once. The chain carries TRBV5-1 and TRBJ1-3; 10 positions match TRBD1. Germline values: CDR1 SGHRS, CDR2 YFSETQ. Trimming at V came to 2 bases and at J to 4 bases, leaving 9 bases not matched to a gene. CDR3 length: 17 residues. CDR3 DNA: TGCGCCAGCAGCTTTCGTCGACAGGGGGCGCGGGGAAACACCATATATTTT. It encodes CASSFRRQGARGNTIYF.